The 29 T cell receptor beta chains below come from one sample, sequenced in a study of OX40 agonist ivuxolimab in advanced cancers. Only in-frame clones appear in the TCRdb table, and some are missing; sequencing was by immunoSEQ multiplex PCR. The sample lists 70,000 to 75,000 clones, about 79% occurring once. Here the sequenced sample was CD4+ or CD8+ T cells sorted from blood, taken in a trial of the OX40 agonist ivuxolimab. These TCRs come from an adult with an advanced solid tumor such as melanoma, head and neck, liver or kidney cancer.

A remark on this clone: Its ends do not fully match the called genes, so a read error is possible. The rearrangement uses TRBV7-7 and TRBJ2-5; D uncertain. The CDR3 spans 13 residues. Per germline, CDR1 SSHAT and CDR2 FNYEAQ (reference sequence). The CDR3 here is CASSLGHQETQYF. The CDR3, as DNA: TGTGCTAGCAGCTTAGGACACCAAGAGACCCAGTACTTC.

The V call is TRBV5-4, the J call TRBJ1-4; the D is unclear. The germline V and J ends were trimmed by 4 bases and 0 bases, with 13 bases remaining between them. The V gene's germline CDR1 is SGHNT and CDR2 YYREEE (reference sequence). The CDR3 is 16 residues long. CDR3 sequence: CASSPGEGATNEKLFF. CDR3 DNA sequence: TGTGCCAGCAGCCCCGGGGAGGGTGCAACTAATGAAAAACTGTTTTTT.

This chain links TRBV27 with TRBJ1-5; D gene uncertain. Between the trimmed V and J ends, which lost 0 bases and 5 bases, there was a span of 5 bases. The CDR3 covers 13 residues. Germline loops: CDR1 MNHEY, CDR2 SMNVEV (reference sequence). The CDR3 region has the DNA TGTGCCAGCAGTTTATCCTTTTATCAGCCCCAGCATTTT. Protein product: CASSLSFYQPQHF.

The chain uses TRBV28 and TRBJ1-4, with 7 nucleotides matching TRBD1. CDR1 is MDHEN and CDR2 is SYDVKM in the germline V gene. J was trimmed by 0 bases and V by 4 bases; bases with no gene match: 2. This CDR3 region has 15 residues. The CDR3 here is CASSSGGATNEKLFF. The CDR3 coding sequence is TGTGCCAGCAGTTCAGGGGGGGCAACTAATGAAAAACTGTTTTTT.

The chain joins TRBV10-3 to TRBJ1-4; 8 bases line up with TRBD1. The CDR3 has 14 residues. J was trimmed by 10 bases and V by 4 bases; bases with no gene match: 8. Germline CDR1 reads ENHRY; CDR2 reads SYGVKD. CDR3 DNA sequence: TGTGCCATCAGTGTTCAGGACAGGGCGGGAAAACTGTTTTTT. Translating it yields CAISVQDRAGKLFF.

With respect to this clone: The same CDR3 can be traced to other DNA sequences in this sample. V gene TRBV18 combines with J gene TRBJ2-5; the D is unclear. With 0 bases removed from V and 5 bases from J, the gap between germline ends came to 7 bases. Germline CDR1 and CDR2: KGHSH and LQKENI. CDR3 length equals 13 residues. In DNA form, the CDR3 reads TGTGCCAGCTCACCACCGGGTGAGGAGACCCAGTACTTC. Its protein is CASSPPGEETQYF.

The rearrangement joins TRBV6-5 to TRBJ1-4; D uncertain. The CDR3 has 14 amino acids. The V and J ends lost 2 bases and 3 bases respectively, with 7 bases between them. Germline CDR1 reads MNHEY; CDR2 reads SVGAGI. CDR3 coding DNA: TGTGCCAGCAGTTACGATCAGGCTAATGAAAAACTGTTTTTT. Protein: CASSYDQANEKLFF.

V gene TRBV27 combines with J gene TRBJ2-7; perhaps TRBD1 as D (6 bases). V lost 6 bases and J 1 base, leaving 10 bases between the germline ends. CDR1 and CDR2 from the germline V gene are MNHEY and SMNVEV (reference sequence). This CDR3 has 13 residues. This CDR3 reads CASSWGQSYEQYF. CDR3 in DNA: TGTGCCAGCAGCTGGGGGCAGTCCTACGAGCAGTACTTC.

Worth noting for this clone: At one of its ends the junction is not consistent with the germline gene, which may arise from a read error. The V and J genes are TRBV2 and TRBJ2-1, with a tentative D call TRBD2 (6 bases). The germline V gene encodes CDR1 SNHLY and CDR2 FYNNEI. This CDR3 has 11 amino acids. CDR3 coding DNA: TGTGCCAGCAGTGTCGCGGGGAACGCTGTCTTC. Amino acids: CASSVAGNAVF.

The chain couples TRBV6-1 to TRBJ2-7; 8 nucleotides line up with TRBD2. Germline CDR1 and CDR2: MNHNS and SASEGT. V lost 7 bases and J lost 6; bases outside the gene matches: 14. There are 15 residues in the CDR3. CDR3 sequence reads: CASNEPTGLVFEQYF. CDR3 nucleotide sequence: TGTGCCAGCAACGAACCGACGGGACTAGTCTTCGAGCAGTACTTC.

The chain joins TRBV7-2 to TRBJ1-2; D is uncertain. Germline-derived CDR1 and CDR2 are SGHTA and FQGNSA. The V gene lost 1 base and the J gene lost 3 bases, with 12 bases spanning the gap. The CDR3 extends over 15 amino acids. In nucleotides, the CDR3 is TGTGCCAGCAGCTTAGTAAGCGGTATCGACTATGGCTACACCTTC. Translating gives CASSLVSGIDYGYTF.

CDR3 loop: CAGLTGDMQPQHF. Here the CDR3 DNA reads TGTGCCGGGCTAACAGGGGACATGCAGCCCCAGCATTTT. The chain joins TRBV5-3 to TRBJ1-5; 7 nucleotides match TRBD1. TRBV5-3 is flagged as an ORF with uncertain function. V lost 10 bases, J lost 7 bases, and 11 bases stayed unmatched. The CDR3 has 13 residues.

This clone came up once. The chain uses TRBV2 and TRBJ1-2; 7 positions match TRBD1. J gave up 4 bases and V 4 bases, and 9 bases lay outside the gene matches. The germline gives CDR1 SNHLY, CDR2 FYNNEI. The CDR3 length is 15 residues. This chain's CDR3 is CASSALVGGSYGYTF. The CDR3 coding sequence is TGTGCCAGCAGTGCTCTCGTAGGGGGCTCCTATGGCTACACCTTC.

This clone was picked up many times. The chain combines TRBV5-1 with TRBJ1-4, with a weak D call TRBD1 (6 bases). V shed 0 bases and J shed 6 bases, with 9 bases lying between them. Germline CDR1 is SGHRS and CDR2 is YFSETQ. The CDR3 is 14 residues long. CDR3 residues: CASSLGQADEKLFF. DNA for the CDR3: TGCGCCAGCAGCTTGGGACAGGCTGATGAAAAACTGTTTTTT.

This clone was observed a few times. J is TRBJ1-2 and V is TRBV4-3, with D possibly matching TRBD1 (6 bases). Trimming pared 3 bases from V and 8 bases from J, leaving 19 bases between. The germline V gene encodes CDR1 LGHNA and CDR2 YSLEER. This CDR3 contains 15 residues. The CDR3 nucleotides read TGCGCCAGCAGCCAGACCACAGGGATAACGGGCGGCTACACCTTC. It codes for CASSQTTGITGGYTF.

The V gene is TRBV6-6, the J gene TRBJ1-1, with D maybe TRBD1 (5 bases). The CDR3 sequence is 14 residues long. V was pared by 6 bases and J by 3 bases, with 14 bases between. Germline CDR1 MNHNY, CDR2 SVGAGI (reference sequence). The CDR3 protein is CASRPLVGDTEAFF. The CDR3 bases are TGTGCCAGCAGACCCCTTGTGGGGGACACTGAAGCTTTCTTT.

The V gene is TRBV10-2, the J gene TRBJ1-1; possible D gene TRBD1, 5 bases. CDR1 and CDR2 (germline): WSHSY, SAAADI. Trimming took off 6 bases at V and 6 bases at J, with 14 bases between the two ends. The CDR3 is 13 residues long. The CDR3, as DNA: TGCGCCAGCAGATGGAGTCAGGGCGCTGAAGCTTTCTTT. Protein: CASRWSQGAEAFF.

The genes are TRBV4-2 and TRBJ2-1; 7 nucleotides line up with TRBD2. Germline V gene lookup returns CDR1 LGHNA and CDR2 YNFKEQ. Trimming removed 0 bases from V and 7 bases from J; junction bases left unmatched: 9. This CDR3 region has 16 residues. The CDR3 coding sequence is TGTGCCAGCAGCCAAGATCTCGGCGGGGGAACGAATGAGCAGTTCTTC. As protein: CASSQDLGGGTNEQFF.

The genes are TRBV5-4 and TRBJ1-6; TRBD1 is a possible D gene (5 bases). This CDR3 has 14 residues. The ends were cut back, 0 bases at V and 7 bases at J, with 8 bases in the middle. Per the germline V gene, CDR1 is SGHNT and CDR2 is YYREEE (reference sequence). The CDR3 here is CASSLGQQNSPLHF. The DNA of the CDR3 is TGTGCCAGCAGCTTGGGACAGCAAAATTCACCCCTCCACTTT.

V usage is TRBV6-1 and J usage is TRBJ1-5; D remains ambiguous. V lost 9 bases and J lost 6, with 18 bases in between. The CDR3 extends over 14 amino acids. CDR1 MNHNS and CDR2 SASEGT come from the germline V gene. Written as DNA, the CDR3 is TGTGCCAGTATTAGGACGGGAGGGCGTCAGCCCCAGCATTTT. It specifies CASIRTGGRQPQHF.

The gene calls are TRBV7-2 and TRBJ1-2; the match to TRBD1 covers 9 bases. CDR1 SGHTA and CDR2 FQGNSA come from the germline V gene. Unmatched junction bases numbered 14, after V lost 6 bases and J lost 6 bases. The CDR3 sequence is 16 residues long. CDR3 sequence: CASSHRRDRDLHGYTF. The CDR3 nucleotides are TGTGCCAGCAGTCACCGACGGGACAGGGATCTCCATGGCTACACCTTC.

J is TRBJ1-2 and V is TRBV15; 7 bases are shared with TRBD1. The V and J ends lost 4 bases and 3 bases, in that order; junction bases with no gene match: 5. This CDR3 region has 14 residues. CDR1 and CDR2 (germline): LNHNV, YYDKDF (reference sequence). In nucleotides, the CDR3 is TGTGCCACCAGCACCAACAGGGGAGACTATGGCTACACCTTC. Translating gives CATSTNRGDYGYTF.

The chain uses TRBV5-1 and TRBJ1-3; TRBD1 might be the D (6 bases). The germline V and J ends were trimmed by 0 bases and 2 bases, with 12 bases remaining between them. This CDR3 contains 16 residues. Germline assignment: CDR1 SGHRS and CDR2 YFSETQ. CDR3 coding DNA: TGCGCCAGCAGCTTGGCCGGGTCAGGGGCTGGAAACACCATATATTTT. Its translation: CASSLAGSGAGNTIYF.

The chain combines TRBV11-2 with TRBJ1-1, with unresolved D. Germline CDR1 is SGHAT and CDR2 is FQNNGV. This CDR3 region has 11 residues. V shed 7 bases and J shed 7 bases, with 10 bases lying between them. CDR3 protein: CASTPKLEAFF. The CDR3 bases are TGTGCCAGCACTCCGAAGCTTGAAGCTTTCTTT.

The V gene is TRBV12-5, the J gene TRBJ2-4, with a possible D match to TRBD2 (7 bases). This CDR3 region has 14 residues. V was shortened by 6 bases and J by 6 bases, with 15 bases between the two germline ends. Germline V gene sequence: CDR1 LGHNT, CDR2 FRNRAP. The CDR3: CASGFGRGINIQYF. DNA for the CDR3: TGTGCTAGTGGCTTTGGGAGGGGGATAAACATTCAGTACTTC. Full variable domain (remainder filled in from reference TRBV12-5 and TRBJ2-4): DARVTQTPRHKVTEMGQEVTMRCQPILGHNTVFWYRQTMMQGLELLAYFRNRAPLDDSGMPKDRFSAEMPDATLATLKIQPSEPRDSAVYFCASGFGRGINIQYFGAGTRLSVL.

The chain employs TRBV6-6 and TRBJ1-2; possibly TRBD1 for D (6 bases). Trimming stripped 5 bases from V and 0 bases from J, with 16 bases between. The CDR3 is 16 amino acids. The germline CDR1 and CDR2 sequences are MNHNY and SVGAGI (reference sequence). CDR3 sequence reads: CASSAGTPAPNYGYTF. DNA for the CDR3: TGTGCCAGCAGTGCCGGGACACCAGCCCCTAACTATGGCTACACCTTC.

The V and J genes are TRBV13 and TRBJ1-1; D is uncertain. The CDR3 extends over 13 amino acids. Germline assignment: CDR1 PRHDT and CDR2 FYEKMQ (reference sequence). Trimming cost V 5 bases and J 2 bases, with 9 bases left between them. The CDR3: CASSLRPNTEAFF. The CDR3 DNA reads as TGTGCCAGCAGCCTCCGACCTAACACTGAAGCTTTCTTT.

This clone was recorded a few times. The V gene is TRBV2, the J gene TRBJ1-1, with D perhaps TRBD1 (5 bases). The CDR3 is made up of 13 amino acids. V shed 4 bases and J shed 11 bases, with 17 bases lying between them. The germline V gene has CDR1 SNHLY and CDR2 FYNNEI. The CDR3 protein is CASSASLQVEAFF. The CDR3 region has the DNA TGTGCCAGCAGTGCCTCGTTACAGGTAGAGGCTTTCTTT.

The V gene is TRBV7-8, the J gene TRBJ2-1, with TRBD2 matching 9 bases. Trimming removed 7 bases from V and 4 bases from J; junction bases left unmatched: 8. Germline CDR1 SGHVS, CDR2 FQNEAQ. This CDR3 is built from 15 residues. CDR3 amino acids: CASTVKRGDYNEQFF. DNA for the CDR3: TGTGCCAGCACCGTGAAGCGGGGGGATTACAATGAGCAGTTCTTC. The full variable domain, completed using reference TRBV7-8 and TRBJ2-1, is GAGVSQSPRYKVAKRGQDVALRCDPISGHVSLFWYQQALGQGPEFLTYFQNEAQLDKSGLPSDRFFAERPEGSVSTLKIQRTQQEDSAVYLCASTVKRGDYNEQFFGPGTRLTVL.